A single sample is the source of the 29 T cell receptor beta chains below, sequenced in a study of T cells of healthy individuals. Via MiXCR, TCRdb re-called the 5' RACE reads, giving one row per CDR3 protein. The sample consists of around 80,000 distinct CDR3 sequences, approximately 4.8% of them appearing once. These receptors all come from a female donor in good health.

This clonotype was detected many times. The CDR3 is CSAAPRGREFYEQYF. DNA of the CDR3: TGCAGTGCTGCACCCCGAGGGCGGGAGTTCTACGAGCAGTACTTC. The rearrangement joins TRBV20-1 to TRBJ2-7; 7 nucleotides align to TRBD2. This CDR3 has 15 amino acids. V lost 5 bases and J lost 3; bases outside the gene matches: 13. Germline loops: CDR1 DFQATT, CDR2 SNEGSKA (reference sequence).

The chain recombines TRBV7-2 with TRBJ1-2; D possibly corresponds to TRBD1 (5 bases). Germline values: CDR1 SGHTA, CDR2 FQGNSA. V lost 4 bases, J lost 2 bases, and 14 bases lay in between. The length of the CDR3 is 15 residues. CDR3 amino acids: CASSSPDRANYGYTF. The DNA of the CDR3 is TGTGCCAGCAGCTCTCCAGACAGAGCCAACTATGGCTACACCTTC.

This clonotype occurred many times. The chain employs TRBV28 and TRBJ1-2, with TRBD1 as a possible D gene (5 bases). The CDR3 totals 12 residues. CDR1 MDHEN and CDR2 SYDVKM come from the germline V gene. V lost 8 bases and J lost 2, with 9 bases in between. The CDR3 loop reads CASGAVNYGYTF. The CDR3 DNA is TGTGCCAGCGGGGCAGTCAACTATGGCTACACCTTC.

The chain employs TRBV5-1 and TRBJ1-5, with D possibly being TRBD1 (6 bases). From germline, CDR1 is SGHRS and CDR2 YFSETQ. There are 15 residues in the CDR3. V was trimmed by 4 bases and J by 5 bases, leaving 16 bases between them. CDR3 sequence (DNA): TGCGCCAGCAGCCCGGGACACCGTGGGGATCAGCCCCAGCATTTT. Protein: CASSPGHRGDQPQHF.

This clonotype was observed at least ten times. V is TRBV12-5 and J is TRBJ2-1, with 7 bases aligning to TRBD2. Germline values: CDR1 LGHNT, CDR2 FRNRAP. CDR3 size: 16 residues. V dropped 6 bases and J dropped 3; count of bases not matched to a gene: 11. The CDR3 loop reads CASGPPGGSIYNEQFF. The CDR3 region has the DNA TGTGCTAGTGGCCCCCCAGGCGGGAGTATCTACAATGAGCAGTTCTTC.

The V and J genes are TRBV5-4 and TRBJ1-2; TRBD1 matches at 8 bases. The V gene's germline CDR1 is SGHNT and CDR2 YYREEE (reference sequence). The CDR3 covers 13 residues. V shed 4 bases and J 7 bases; nucleotides not matched to a gene: 6. CDR3 region: CASSLSDRAGYTF. The CDR3 nucleotides read TGTGCCAGCAGCCTTTCGGACAGGGCTGGCTACACCTTC.

This clonotype was observed at least ten times. The rearrangement links TRBV10-3 to TRBJ2-1; maybe TRBD1 (7 bases). Germline loops: CDR1 ENHRY, CDR2 SYGVKD. Trimming pared 3 bases from V and 0 bases from J, leaving 15 bases between. CDR3 length equals 17 residues. The CDR3: CAISDRGATDSYNEQFF. The CDR3 region has the DNA TGTGCCATCAGTGACAGGGGGGCAACAGACTCCTACAATGAGCAGTTCTTC.

This chain joins TRBV5-4 and TRBJ2-7; TRBD1 agrees at 7 bases. The CDR3 extends over 13 amino acids. V lost 2 bases, J lost 7 bases, and 6 bases stayed unmatched. Germline loops: CDR1 SGHNT, CDR2 YYREEE (reference sequence). The CDR3 sequence is CASSLGTEREQYF. The CDR3 coding sequence is TGTGCCAGCAGCTTAGGGACAGAGAGGGAGCAGTACTTC.

This clonotype was counted ten times or more. The chain is built from TRBV3-1 and TRBJ2-7; a weak D match, TRBD1 (5 bases). Between the trimmed V and J ends, which lost 1 base and 2 bases, there was a span of 15 bases. The CDR3 totals 16 residues. Germline CDR1 reads LGHDT; CDR2 reads YNNKEL (reference sequence). For the CDR3, the DNA is TGTGCCAGCAGCCAAGCTCCAGGGCCGCGCCCCTACGAGCAGTACTTC. It is translated as CASSQAPGPRPYEQYF.

There are many counts of this clonotype. The CDR3 protein is CASSIADRPIYEQYF. CDR3 bases: TGTGCCAGTAGTATAGCGGACAGGCCCATTTACGAGCAGTACTTC. V usage is TRBV19 and J usage is TRBJ2-7, with 7 bases lining up with TRBD1. The junction had 7 bases not matched to a gene; V was cut back by 1 base and J by 4 bases. The CDR3 spans 15 residues. From germline, CDR1 is LNHDA and CDR2 SQIVND (reference sequence).

This clonotype has a count of ten or more. The gene calls are TRBV12-3 or TRBV12-4 and TRBJ2-6; 8 bases line up with TRBD1. The trim removed 3 bases at V and 1 base at J, leaving 8 bases unmatched. CDR3 size: 18 residues. The CDR3 region has the DNA TGTGCCAGCAGTTTCCCGGGACAGGATCTTTCTGGGGCCAACGTCCTGACTTTC. It yields the protein CASSFPGQDLSGANVLTF.

This clonotype was observed a handful of times. The CDR3, as DNA: TGTGCCAGCAGCTTAAATAGCCCGGGTACGAACACTGAAGCTTTCTTT. Amino acid sequence: CASSLNSPGTNTEAFF. The chain uses TRBV7-3 and TRBJ1-1, with unresolved D. CDR3 length equals 16 residues. Deletions cut 1 base from V and 1 base from J, with 13 bases between. Germline values: CDR1 SGHTA, CDR2 FQGTGA.

This clonotype was observed many times. V usage is TRBV7-2 and J usage is TRBJ2-3; 9 bases fit TRBD1. The CDR3 length is 16 residues. V was clipped by 5 bases and J by 5 bases; unmatched bases: 11. In germline, CDR1 is SGHTA, CDR2 FQGNSA. CDR3 protein: CASSRNVGQGLDTQYF. CDR3 nucleotide sequence: TGTGCCAGCAGCCGTAACGTGGGACAGGGATTAGATACGCAGTATTTT.

The chain recombines TRBV3-1 with TRBJ1-5; D ambiguous. Germline lookup yields CDR1 LGHDT and CDR2 YNNKEL (reference sequence). Trimming took off 0 bases at V and 6 bases at J, with 12 bases between the two ends. The CDR3 sequence is 15 residues long. The CDR3 protein is CASSQDTTLGQPQHF. DNA of the CDR3: TGTGCCAGCAGCCAAGATACAACCCTAGGTCAGCCCCAGCATTTT.

This clonotype was counted many times. This chain joins TRBV3-1 and TRBJ2-5, with D uncertain. The CDR3 runs 17 residues. Trimming stripped 0 bases from V and 3 bases from J, with 17 bases between. The V gene's germline CDR1 is LGHDT and CDR2 YNNKEL (reference sequence). The DNA for the CDR3 is TGTGCCAGCAGCCAAGAATCGGTCCTGCCTGGGAAAGAGACCCAGTACTTC. Translated: CASSQESVLPGKETQYF.

This clonotype was seen many times. The J gene is TRBJ2-3, the V gene TRBV28; 7 bases agree with TRBD2. The CDR3 has 17 amino acids. The trim removed 2 bases at V and 0 bases at J, leaving 8 bases unmatched. CDR1 is MDHEN and CDR2 is SYDVKM in the germline V gene. CDR3 protein: CASSLVLRETSTDTQYF. For the CDR3, the DNA is TGTGCCAGCAGTTTAGTCCTGCGGGAGACTAGCACAGATACGCAGTATTTT. Filled out from reference TRBV28 and TRBJ2-3, the complete variable domain reads DVKVTQSSRYLVKRTGEKVFLECVQDMDHENMFWYRQDPGLGLRLIYFSYDVKMKEKGDIPEGYSVSREKKERFSLILESASTNQTSMYLCASSLVLRETSTDTQYFGPGTRLTVL.

About this clonotype itself: This may be a read error: a much more frequent sequence differs by one nucleotide. This chain uses TRBV6-2 or TRBV6-3 with TRBJ2-6, with D perhaps given as TRBD1 or TRBD2 (6 bases each). CDR1 is MNHEY and CDR2 is SVGEGT in the germline V gene. The CDR3 is 16 residues long. The CDR3 DNA reads TGTACCAGCAGTTACGATGGGGGGCGTGGGGCCAACGTCCTGACTTTC. This sequence encodes CTSSYDGGRGANVLTF.

The sample holds many counts of this clonotype. This chain connects TRBV29-1 to TRBJ2-1; D is perhaps TRBD2 (5 bases). Germline CDR1 SQVTM, CDR2 ANQGSEA. Trimming removed 2 bases at V and 7 bases at J, with 12 bases between. This CDR3 is 13 amino acids long. The CDR3 region has the DNA TGCAGCGTTGAACTAGCTTTTGGGAATGAGCAGTTCTTC. Translating it yields CSVELAFGNEQFF.

The table lists this clonotype with many counts. The chain links TRBV7-2 to TRBJ2-1, with D tentatively TRBD1 (6 bases). The CDR3 sequence is 12 residues long. Germline V gene data show CDR1 as SGHTA and CDR2 as FQGNSA. The germline V and J ends were trimmed by 5 bases and 9 bases, with 11 bases remaining between them. The CDR3: CASSRPRGEQFF. The CDR3 DNA sequence: TGTGCCAGCAGCAGGCCCAGGGGTGAGCAGTTCTTC.

The V and J genes are TRBV25-1 and TRBJ1-5, with a weak D call TRBD1 (5 bases). V was shortened by 2 bases and J by 3 bases, with 8 bases between the two germline ends. This CDR3 has 14 amino acids. Looked up from germline, CDR1 is MGHDK and CDR2 is SYGVNS. The CDR3 is CASSELGANQPQHF. The CDR3 region has the DNA TGTGCCAGCAGTGAACTAGGGGCCAATCAGCCCCAGCATTTT.

This clonotype was seen ten or more times. The CDR3 here is CASSRDRGRETQYF. In DNA, the CDR3 is TGTGCCAGCAGCCGGGACAGGGGCAGAGAGACCCAGTACTTC. The chain couples TRBV12-3 or TRBV12-4 to TRBJ2-5, with 10 bases identical to TRBD1. The CDR3 loop spans 14 amino acids. Trimming cost V 6 bases and J 4 bases; bases outside gene matches: 5.

This clonotype turned up a few times. The gene calls are TRBV9 and TRBJ2-2, with TRBD1 matching 11 bases. V gave up 3 bases and J gave up 0 bases; unmatched junction bases: 4. There are 17 residues in the CDR3. Germline assignment: CDR1 SGDLS and CDR2 YYNGEE. The CDR3 nucleotides are TGTGCCAGCAGCGACGGGACAGGGGGTACGAACACCGGGGAGCTGTTTTTT. It translates to CASSDGTGGTNTGELFF. Based on the CDR3 plus reference TRBV9 and TRBJ2-2, the full variable domain is DSGVTQTPKHLITATGQRVTLRCSPRSGDLSVYWYQQSLDQGLQFLIQYYNGEERAKGNILERFSAQQFPDLHSELNLSSLELGDSALYFCASSDGTGGTNTGELFFGEGSRLTVL.

At least ten counts were recorded for this clonotype. The rearrangement links TRBV7-2 to TRBJ2-3; 8 nucleotides align to TRBD1. Germline CDR1 SGHTA, CDR2 FQGNSA. J gave up 5 bases and V 2 bases, and 9 bases lay outside the gene matches. This CDR3 has 16 residues. The CDR3 DNA reads as TGTGCCAGCAGCTTATTTGCAGGACAGGGAGGAGATACGCAGTATTTT. Translation gives CASSLFAGQGGDTQYF.

This clonotype was counted at least ten times. The gene calls are TRBV7-9 and TRBJ2-2; D is ambiguous. From germline, CDR1 is SEHNR and CDR2 FQNEAQ (reference sequence). The CDR3 consists of 13 residues. Trimming left V 5 bases short and J 0 bases short, with 4 bases between. CDR3 loop: CASSPANTGELFF. Here the CDR3 DNA reads TGTGCCAGCAGCCCGGCGAACACCGGGGAGCTGTTTTTT.

This clonotype was seen repeatedly, ten times or more. J is TRBJ2-3 and V is TRBV28; 9 nucleotides match TRBD1. V dropped 5 bases and J dropped 2; count of bases not matched to a gene: 5. This CDR3 comprises 15 residues. Germline V gene data show CDR1 as MDHEN and CDR2 as SYDVKM. CDR3 residues: CASSTRTGATDTQYF. CDR3 sequence (DNA): TGTGCCAGCAGTACTCGGACAGGGGCCACAGATACGCAGTATTTT.

In this sample, this clonotype turned up a few times. This chain uses TRBV15 with TRBJ1-5, with 7 bases aligning to TRBD1. J lost 6 bases, V lost 0 bases, and 5 bases had no gene match. CDR3 length equals 15 residues. Germline V gene sequence: CDR1 LNHNV, CDR2 YYDKDF (reference sequence). The CDR3 DNA follows: TGTGCCACCAGCAGAGATTTACAGGGGCGTCAGCCCCAGCATTTT. The encoded protein is CATSRDLQGRQPQHF.

Ten or more counts support this clonotype. The rearrangement links TRBV29-1 to TRBJ2-4; a weak D match, TRBD2 (6 bases). In germline, CDR1 is SQVTM, CDR2 ANQGSEA. V was clipped by 0 bases and J by 9 bases, with 15 bases between them. The CDR3 has 14 residues. The CDR3 sequence: CSVEDYGGEAIQYF. CDR3 sequence (DNA): TGCAGCGTTGAAGATTACGGGGGAGAGGCCATTCAGTACTTC.

This clonotype was seen a handful of times. The gene calls are TRBV6-5 and TRBJ1-5; the match to TRBD1 covers 7 bases. CDR3 length: 15 amino acids. Germline trimming cut 4 bases from V and 4 bases from J; bases unmatched to any gene: 7. The V gene's germline CDR1 is MNHEY and CDR2 SVGAGI. The CDR3 is CASSSTDRVNQPQHF. The CDR3 DNA follows: TGTGCCAGCAGTTCTACCGACAGGGTAAATCAGCCCCAGCATTTT.

The table lists this clonotype with many counts. The chain couples TRBV6-5 to TRBJ2-3; D remains unclear. The V end was cut by 2 bases, the J end by 4 bases, with 10 bases between. The length of the CDR3 is 14 residues. Germline V gene sequence: CDR1 MNHEY, CDR2 SVGAGI. CDR3 protein: CASSYAQKSDTQYF. CDR3 bases: TGTGCCAGCAGTTACGCCCAGAAGTCAGATACGCAGTATTTT.